This T cell receptor beta chain emerged from a study of blood T cell repertoires in COVID-19. Background on the study: Sites in the United States, Italy and Spain provided acute and convalescent COVID-19 samples. Sample material is recorded as cDNA or gDNA derived from T cells, B-cell-depleted T cells, or PBMCs.

Germline V CDR1 and CDR2: KGHSH, LQKENI. The CDR3 is 15 amino acids. V was clipped by 2 bases and J by 2 bases, with 10 bases between them. Authors' data handling: Amplified reference gene primers provided the basis for estimating nucleated cell counts. TCRdb's copy holds only in-frame clones and misses some; the assay was immunoSEQ multiplex PCR. The V and J calls and clone size come from that table; D and trimming were worked out from the DNA. This table has hundreds of thousands of clones, more than 70% appearing once. Patients at the Seattle site were enrolled during active infection and followed longitudinally.

The receptor was isolated from a woman between 65 and 79 years old with COVID-19, enrolled during active disease. Specimen: peripheral blood. V gene TRBV18 combines with J gene TRBJ1-3; D is perhaps TRBD1 (6 bases). CDR3 sequence reads: CASSPVWTAGNTIYF. CDR3 sequence (DNA): TGTGCCAGCTCACCAGTTTGGACAGCTGGAAACACCATATATTTT.